The rows below give T cell receptor beta chains drawn from one sample of a study of early T cells in non-severe SARS-CoV-2 infection. From the 5' RACE reads, TCRdb called clonotypes with MiXCR, one entry per CDR3 protein. The data hold about 92,000 distinct CDR3 sequences, with 14% observed a single time. Sample: whole blood. The receptors come from an adult who was a healthcare worker with PCR-confirmed SARS-CoV-2 infection or an uninfected control (not recorded which). Each CDR3 is given with its conserved first and last residue. Fields, in order: clone size, V gene, J gene, D gene, CDR3 DNA, CDR3 protein. D genes are given only for firm matches. The size entry is marked missing in some rows and otherwise reads once, few, many or a size class.

few	TRBV30	TRBJ2-7	-	TGTGCCTGGATTACAACCTACGAGCAGTACTTC	CAWITTYEQYF
many	TRBV12-3/TRBV12-4	TRBJ2-7	TRBD1	TGTGCCAGCAGTTCCCCGGGACAGGGGAGCTACGAGCAGTACTTC	CASSSPGQGSYEQYF
many	TRBV12-5	TRBJ2-1	TRBD1	TGTGCTAGTGGTTCGGGGACAGACGTTGGAAATGAGCAGTTCTTC	CASGSGTDVGNEQFF
few	TRBV7-2	TRBJ2-3	-	TGTGCCAGCAGCACCCGGCGGACAGGCACAGATACGCAGTATTTT	CASSTRRTGTDTQYF
-	TRBV11-2	TRBJ2-1	TRBD2	TGTGCCAGCACGACCGGGAGGGGGGCCTACAATGAGCAGTTCTTC	CASTTGRGAYNEQFF
-	TRBV27	TRBJ2-7	TRBD2	TGTGCCAGCAGACTAGCGGGAGGCACCTACGAGCAGTACTTC	CASRLAGGTYEQYF
many	TRBV12-3/TRBV12-4	TRBJ1-1	-	TGTGCCAGCAGTTTTCTCTCCCCTGAAGCTTTCTTT	CASSFLSPEAFF
many	TRBV7-8	TRBJ2-1	-	TGTGCCAGCAGCTTAATGGACCGTGAGCAGTTCTTC	CASSLMDREQFF
few	TRBV19	TRBJ2-1	TRBD2	TGTGCCAGTAGTACCGGGACTAGCAATGAGCAGTTCTTC	CASSTGTSNEQFF
-	TRBV11-2	TRBJ2-3	-	TGTGCCAGCAGCGATAGGGCTAGCCAGGGCACAGATACGCAGTATTTT	CASSDRASQGTDTQYF
-	TRBV5-6	TRBJ1-1	-	TGTGCCAGCAGCTGGGGCGACACTGAAGCTTTCTTT	CASSWGDTEAFF
few	TRBV5-1	TRBJ2-3	TRBD2	TGCGCCAGCAGCTTTACTAGCGGGGGGACGACAGATACGCAGTATTTT	CASSFTSGGTTDTQYF
few	TRBV30	TRBJ1-2	-	TGTGCCTGGAGTCGACGACGGGGGGAAAACTATGGCTACACCTTC	CAWSRRRGENYGYTF
few	TRBV18	TRBJ2-4	TRBD2	TGTGCCAGCTCACCAGTAGGACTAGCGACTAGGGACATTCAGTACTTC	CASSPVGLATRDIQYF
-	TRBV4-1	TRBJ2-7	-	TGCGCCAGCAGCCAAGTACACGGAAACTACGAGCAGTACTTC	CASSQVHGNYEQYF
few	TRBV4-1	TRBJ2-1	-	TGCGCCAGCAGCCATTATGGGGCGGCACCCTCCTACAATGAGCAGTTCTTC	CASSHYGAAPSYNEQFF
many	TRBV28	TRBJ1-5	-	TGTGCCAGCAGTTTATTGTCGGGATTCAATCAGCCCCAGCATTTT	CASSLLSGFNQPQHF
many	TRBV18	TRBJ2-7	-	TGTGCCAGCTCACCACCCGATGGGGGAGCGTCCTCCTACGAGCAGTACTTC	CASSPPDGGASSYEQYF
-	TRBV5-6	TRBJ2-1	-	TGTGCCAGCAGCATCAGGGCGGACTACTCCTACAATGAGCAGTTCTTC	CASSIRADYSYNEQFF
few	TRBV7-2	TRBJ2-1	-	TGTGCCAGCAGCTTCCCCGGAAGCTCCTACAATGAGCAGTTCTTC	CASSFPGSSYNEQFF
-	TRBV28	TRBJ2-7	TRBD1	TGTGCCAGCAGTTTAGGGACAGCCTTAATATCCTACGAGCAGTACTTC	CASSLGTALISYEQYF
few	TRBV7-9	TRBJ1-1	-	TGTGCCAGCAGCCCGGCTCGGTCAGGGTTAGACACTGAAGCTTTCTTT	CASSPARSGLDTEAFF
-	TRBV20-1	TRBJ2-7	TRBD2	TGCAGTGCTAGAACTAGCGGGATCGGCTACGAGCAGTACTTC	CSARTSGIGYEQYF
-	TRBV28	TRBJ2-2	-	TGTGCCAGCAGTTTAGGGCTTCCCGGGGAGCTGTTTTTT	CASSLGLPGELFF
few	TRBV20-1	TRBJ2-2	-	TGCAGTGCTAGAGTGGCAGGGGTTGACACCGGGGAGCTGTTTTTT	CSARVAGVDTGELFF
few	TRBV4-1	TRBJ1-1	-	TGCGCCAGCAGCCAAGAGGGCCTGGGTTCGCGGGCGGCTTTCTTT	CASSQEGLGSRAAFF
many	TRBV27	TRBJ2-7	-	TGTGCCAGCAGTCTTACCCGACTCGTTTCAAGCTACGAGCAGTACTTC	CASSLTRLVSSYEQYF
many	TRBV7-8	TRBJ1-5	-	TGTGCCAGCAGCTTGGCTACAGTTTTGACCCGTCAGCCCCAGCATTTT	CASSLATVLTRQPQHF
many	TRBV9	TRBJ1-2	TRBD1	TGTGCCAGCAGCCTCCCCGGGACAGGGACGGTGGATGGCTACACCTTC	CASSLPGTGTVDGYTF
few	TRBV7-3	TRBJ1-6	-	TGTGCCAGCAGCTCACCCCCCGGGGGGACCCTCCACTTT	CASSSPPGGTLHF
few	TRBV12-3/TRBV12-4	TRBJ2-7	-	TGTGCCAGCACCGACAACAGCCCTTGGCGGTACTTC	CASTDNSPWRYF
many	TRBV6-5	TRBJ2-1	-	TGTGCCAGCAGTCCCCGTGGTAGCGGAGTCTACAATGAGCAGTTCTTC	CASSPRGSGVYNEQFF
-	TRBV7-7	TRBJ2-5	-	TGTGCCAGCAGCAGGGACCACGACTTCCAGACCCAGTACTTC	CASSRDHDFQTQYF
-	TRBV5-1	TRBJ2-2	TRBD1	TGCGCCAGCAGATCCGGGACAGGGGTTACCGGGGAGCTGTTTTTT	CASRSGTGVTGELFF
many	TRBV6-1	TRBJ2-7	-	TGTGCCAGCAGCTTTGTCGAAGAGCAGTACTTC	CASSFVEEQYF
few	TRBV10-3	TRBJ2-3	-	TGTGCCATCGAGGCTAGCACCACAGATACGCAGTATTTT	CAIEASTTDTQYF